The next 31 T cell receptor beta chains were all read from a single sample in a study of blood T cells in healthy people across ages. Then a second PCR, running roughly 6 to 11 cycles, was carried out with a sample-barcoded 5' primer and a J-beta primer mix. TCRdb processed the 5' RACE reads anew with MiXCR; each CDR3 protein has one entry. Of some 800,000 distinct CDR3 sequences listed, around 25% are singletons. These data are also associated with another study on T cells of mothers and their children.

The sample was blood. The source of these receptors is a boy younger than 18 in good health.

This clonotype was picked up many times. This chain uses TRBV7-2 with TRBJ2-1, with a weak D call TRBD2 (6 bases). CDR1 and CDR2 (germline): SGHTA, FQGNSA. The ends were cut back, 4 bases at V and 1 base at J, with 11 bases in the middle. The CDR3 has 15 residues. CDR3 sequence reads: CASSSSGGSYNEQFF. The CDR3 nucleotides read TGTGCCAGCAGCTCCTCCGGGGGTTCCTACAATGAGCAGTTCTTC.

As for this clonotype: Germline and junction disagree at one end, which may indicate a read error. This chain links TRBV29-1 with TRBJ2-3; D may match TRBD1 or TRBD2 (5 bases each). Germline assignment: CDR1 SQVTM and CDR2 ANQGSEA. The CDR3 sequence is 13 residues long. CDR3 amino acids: CSVEDGGANTRYF. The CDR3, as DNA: TGCAGCGTTGAAGATGGGGGAGCCAATACGCGGTATTTT.

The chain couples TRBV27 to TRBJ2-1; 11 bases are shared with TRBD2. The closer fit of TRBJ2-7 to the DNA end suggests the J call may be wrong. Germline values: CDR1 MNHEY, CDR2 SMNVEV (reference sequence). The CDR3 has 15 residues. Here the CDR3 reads CASSSGTSGGNEQYF. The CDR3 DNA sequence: TGTGCCAGCAGTTCGGGGACTAGCGGAGGGAACGAGCAGTACTTC.

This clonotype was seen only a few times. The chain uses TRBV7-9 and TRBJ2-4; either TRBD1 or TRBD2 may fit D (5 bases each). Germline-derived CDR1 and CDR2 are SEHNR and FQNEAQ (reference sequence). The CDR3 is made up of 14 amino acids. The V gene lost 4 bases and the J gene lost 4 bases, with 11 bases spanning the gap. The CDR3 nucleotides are TGTGCCAGCAGCTCGCAGGGAGAGAAAAACATTCAGTACTTC. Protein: CASSSQGEKNIQYF. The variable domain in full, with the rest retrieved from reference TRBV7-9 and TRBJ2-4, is DTGVSQNPRHKITKRGQNVTFRCDPISEHNRLYWYRQTLGQGPEFLTYFQNEAQLEKSRLLSDRFSAERPKGSFSTLEIQRTEQGDSAMYLCASSSQGEKNIQYFGAGTRLSVL.

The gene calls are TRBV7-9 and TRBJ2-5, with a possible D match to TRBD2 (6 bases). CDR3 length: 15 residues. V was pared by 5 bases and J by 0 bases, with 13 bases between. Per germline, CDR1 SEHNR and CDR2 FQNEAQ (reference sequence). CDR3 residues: CASSRGDHYQETQYF. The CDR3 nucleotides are TGTGCCAGCAGCCGCGGGGACCACTACCAAGAGACCCAGTACTTC. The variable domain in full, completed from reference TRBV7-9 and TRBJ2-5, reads DTGVSQNPRHKITKRGQNVTFRCDPISEHNRLYWYRQTLGQGPEFLTYFQNEAQLEKSRLLSDRFSAERPKGSFSTLEIQRTEQGDSAMYLCASSRGDHYQETQYFGPGTRLLVL.

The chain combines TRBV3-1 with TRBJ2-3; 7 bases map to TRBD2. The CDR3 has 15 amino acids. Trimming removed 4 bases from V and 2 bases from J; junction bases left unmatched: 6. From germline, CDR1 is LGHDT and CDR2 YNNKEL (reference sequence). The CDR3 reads CASSPTSPTTDTQYF. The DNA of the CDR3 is TGTGCCAGCAGCCCGACTAGCCCCACCACAGATACGCAGTATTTT.

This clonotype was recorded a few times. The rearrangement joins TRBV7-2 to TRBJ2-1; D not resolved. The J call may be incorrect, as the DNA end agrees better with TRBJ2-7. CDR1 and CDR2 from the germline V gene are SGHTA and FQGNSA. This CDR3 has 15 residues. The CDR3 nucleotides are TGTGCCAGCAGCCCCTCCCGCCTGCAGTCCTACGAGCAGTACTTC. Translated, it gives CASSPSRLQSYEQYF.

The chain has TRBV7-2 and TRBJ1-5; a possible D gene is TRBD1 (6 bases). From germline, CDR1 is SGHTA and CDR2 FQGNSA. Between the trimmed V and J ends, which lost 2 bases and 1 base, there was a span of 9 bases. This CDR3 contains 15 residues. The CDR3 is CASSLRGQSNQPQHF. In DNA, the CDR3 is TGTGCCAGCAGCTTACGGGGGCAAAGCAATCAGCCCCAGCATTTT.

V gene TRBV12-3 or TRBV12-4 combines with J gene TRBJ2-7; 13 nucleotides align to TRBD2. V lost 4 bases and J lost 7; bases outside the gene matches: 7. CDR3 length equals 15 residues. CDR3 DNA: TGTGCCAGCAGTTCCGGGACTAGCGGGACTCAGGAGCAGTACTTC. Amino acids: CASSSGTSGTQEQYF.

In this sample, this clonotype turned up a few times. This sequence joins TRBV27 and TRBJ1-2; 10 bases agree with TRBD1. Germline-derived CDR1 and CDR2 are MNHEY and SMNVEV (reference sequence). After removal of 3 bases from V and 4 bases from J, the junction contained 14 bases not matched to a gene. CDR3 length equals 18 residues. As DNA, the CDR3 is TGTGCCAGCAGTTTGGGGGGGAGCGGGACAGGGGCGACCTATGGCTACACCTTC. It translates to CASSLGGSGTGATYGYTF.

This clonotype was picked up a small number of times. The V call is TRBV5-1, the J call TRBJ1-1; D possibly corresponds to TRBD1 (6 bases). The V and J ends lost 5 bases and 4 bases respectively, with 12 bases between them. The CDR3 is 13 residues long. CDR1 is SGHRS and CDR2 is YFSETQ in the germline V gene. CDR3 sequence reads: CASRSGQITEAFF. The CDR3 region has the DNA TGCGCCAGCAGGTCCGGACAGATCACTGAAGCTTTCTTT.

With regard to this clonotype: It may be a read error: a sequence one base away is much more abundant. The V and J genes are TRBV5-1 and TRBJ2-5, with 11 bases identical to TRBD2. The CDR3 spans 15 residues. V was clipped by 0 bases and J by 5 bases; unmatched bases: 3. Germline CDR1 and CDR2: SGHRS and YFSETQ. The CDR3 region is CASSLELAGVETQYF. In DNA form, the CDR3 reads TGCGCCAGCAGCTTGGAACTAGCGGGGGTGGAGACCCAGTACTTC. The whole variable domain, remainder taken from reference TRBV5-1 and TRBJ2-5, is KAGVTQTPRYLIKTRGQQVTLSCSPISGHRSVSWYQQTPGQGLQFLFEYFSETQRNKGNFPGRFSGRQFSNSRSEMNVSTLELGDSALYLCASSLELAGVETQYFGPGTRLLVL.

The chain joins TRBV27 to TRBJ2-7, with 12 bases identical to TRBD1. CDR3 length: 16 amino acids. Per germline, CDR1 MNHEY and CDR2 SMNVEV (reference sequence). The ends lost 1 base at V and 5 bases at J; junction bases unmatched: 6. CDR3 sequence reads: CASSLLGQGAWNEQYF. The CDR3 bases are TGTGCCAGCAGTTTATTGGGACAGGGGGCCTGGAACGAGCAGTACTTC.

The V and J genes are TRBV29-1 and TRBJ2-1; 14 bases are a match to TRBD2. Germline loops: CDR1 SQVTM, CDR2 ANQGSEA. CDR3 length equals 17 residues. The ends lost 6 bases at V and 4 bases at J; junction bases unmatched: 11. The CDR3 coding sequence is TGCAGCGTGGAGAACGGGGGACTAGCGGGAGTATACAATGAGCAGTTCTTC. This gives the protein CSVENGGLAGVYNEQFF.

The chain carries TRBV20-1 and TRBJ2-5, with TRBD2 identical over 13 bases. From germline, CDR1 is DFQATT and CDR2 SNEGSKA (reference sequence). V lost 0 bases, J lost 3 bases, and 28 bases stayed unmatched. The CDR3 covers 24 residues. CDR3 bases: TGCAGTGCTAGAGACCGGTCGGCCGGACTAGCGGGGGCCCTCCGAAATAGAGTCAAAGAGACCCAGTACTTC. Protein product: CSARDRSAGLAGALRNRVKETQYF.

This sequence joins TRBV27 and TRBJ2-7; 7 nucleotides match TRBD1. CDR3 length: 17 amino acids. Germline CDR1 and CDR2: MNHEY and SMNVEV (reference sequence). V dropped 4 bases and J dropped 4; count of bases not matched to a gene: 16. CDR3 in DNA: TGTGCCAGCAGTTACCGACAGGGAACTTTAGGGGTTTACGAGCAGTACTTC. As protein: CASSYRQGTLGVYEQYF.

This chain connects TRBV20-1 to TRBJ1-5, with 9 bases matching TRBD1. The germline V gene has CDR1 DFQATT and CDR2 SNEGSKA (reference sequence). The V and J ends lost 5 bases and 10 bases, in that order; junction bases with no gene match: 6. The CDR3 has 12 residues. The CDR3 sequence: CSAPDRGGPQHF. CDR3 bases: TGCAGTGCTCCGGACAGGGGCGGACCCCAGCATTTT.

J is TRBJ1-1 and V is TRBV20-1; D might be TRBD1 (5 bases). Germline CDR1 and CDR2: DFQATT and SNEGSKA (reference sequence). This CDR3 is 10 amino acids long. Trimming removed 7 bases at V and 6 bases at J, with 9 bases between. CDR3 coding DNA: TGCAGTGGCCGGGGGTCTGAAGCTTTCTTT. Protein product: CSGRGSEAFF.

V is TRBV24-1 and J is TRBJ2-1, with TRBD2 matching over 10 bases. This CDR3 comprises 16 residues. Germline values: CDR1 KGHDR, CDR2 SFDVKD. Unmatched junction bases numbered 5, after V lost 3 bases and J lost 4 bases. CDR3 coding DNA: TGTGCCACCAGTGATGGAGCGGGGGGGACTTACAATGAGCAGTTCTTC. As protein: CATSDGAGGTYNEQFF.

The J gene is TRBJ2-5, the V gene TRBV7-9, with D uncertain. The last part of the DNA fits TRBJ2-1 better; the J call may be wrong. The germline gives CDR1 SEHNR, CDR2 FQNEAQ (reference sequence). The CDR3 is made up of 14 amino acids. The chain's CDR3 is CASSLSRTEPEQFF. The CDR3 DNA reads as TGTGCCAGCAGCTTATCTCGTACGGAGCCTGAGCAGTTCTTC.

CDR3 DNA: TGCAGTGCTAGAGATCTGGCTTTCCAAGAGACCCAGTACTTC. This gives the protein CSARDLAFQETQYF. The V gene is TRBV20-1, the J gene TRBJ2-5; no clear D gene. Trimming shortened V by 0 bases and J by 1 base, and 9 bases separated the two germline ends. The CDR3 consists of 14 residues. From germline, CDR1 is DFQATT and CDR2 SNEGSKA (reference sequence).

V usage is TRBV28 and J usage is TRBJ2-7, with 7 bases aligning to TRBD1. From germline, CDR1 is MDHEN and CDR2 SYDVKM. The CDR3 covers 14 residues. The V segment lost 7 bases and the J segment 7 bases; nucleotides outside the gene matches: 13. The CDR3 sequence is CASTFWDSSGEQYF. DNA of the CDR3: TGTGCCAGCACTTTCTGGGACAGCTCGGGGGAGCAGTACTTC.

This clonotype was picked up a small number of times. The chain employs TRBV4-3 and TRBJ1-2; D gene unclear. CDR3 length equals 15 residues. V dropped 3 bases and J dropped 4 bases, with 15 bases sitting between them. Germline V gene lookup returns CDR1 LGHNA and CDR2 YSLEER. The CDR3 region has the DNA TGCGCCAGCAGCCAGGATGCTAGCGCTGGCTATGGCTACACCTTC. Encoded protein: CASSQDASAGYGYTF.

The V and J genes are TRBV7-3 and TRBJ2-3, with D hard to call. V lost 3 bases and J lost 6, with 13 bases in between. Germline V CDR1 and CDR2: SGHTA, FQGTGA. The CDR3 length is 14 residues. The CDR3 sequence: CASSFRPLGDTQYF. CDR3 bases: TGTGCCAGCAGCTTCCGCCCTCTCGGGGATACGCAGTATTTT.

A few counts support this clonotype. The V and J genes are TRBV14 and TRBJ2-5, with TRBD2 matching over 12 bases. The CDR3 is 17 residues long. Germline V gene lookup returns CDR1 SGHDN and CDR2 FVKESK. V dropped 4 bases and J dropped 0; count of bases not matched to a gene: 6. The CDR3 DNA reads TGTGCCAGCAGCCCGGGACTAGCGGGCATATACCAAGAGACCCAGTACTTC. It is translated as CASSPGLAGIYQETQYF. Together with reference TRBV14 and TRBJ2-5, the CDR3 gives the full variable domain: EAGVTQFPSHSVIEKGQTVTLRCDPISGHDNLYWYRRVMGKEIKFLLHFVKESKQDESGMPNNRFLAERTGGTYSTLKVQPAELEDSGVYFCASSPGLAGIYQETQYFGPGTRLLVL.

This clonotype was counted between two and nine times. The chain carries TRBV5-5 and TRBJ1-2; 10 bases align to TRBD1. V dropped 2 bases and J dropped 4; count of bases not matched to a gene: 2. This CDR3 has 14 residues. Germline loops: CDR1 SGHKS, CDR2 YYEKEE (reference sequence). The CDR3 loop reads CASSFRTGGYGYTF. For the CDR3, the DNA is TGTGCCAGCAGCTTCCGGACAGGGGGCTATGGCTACACCTTC.

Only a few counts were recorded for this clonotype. CDR3 coding DNA: TGTGCCAGCAGCTTGGGGACCGTCCAAGGCAACTATGGCTACACCTTC. It is translated as CASSLGTVQGNYGYTF. The chain recombines TRBV5-6 with TRBJ1-2; D gene ambiguous. CDR1 is SGHDT and CDR2 is YYEEEE in the germline V gene. V was pared by 0 bases and J by 2 bases, with 14 bases between. This CDR3 comprises 16 residues.

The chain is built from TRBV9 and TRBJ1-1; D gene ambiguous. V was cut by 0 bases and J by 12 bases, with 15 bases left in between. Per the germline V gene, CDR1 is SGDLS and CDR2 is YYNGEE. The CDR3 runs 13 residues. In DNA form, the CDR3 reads TGTGCCAGCAGCGTAGATGTGTTCGGAGTATCTTTCTTT. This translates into CASSVDVFGVSFF. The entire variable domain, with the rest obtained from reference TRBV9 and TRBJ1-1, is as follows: DSGVTQTPKHLITATGQRVTLRCSPRSGDLSVYWYQQSLDQGLQFLIQYYNGEERAKGNILERFSAQQFPDLHSELNLSSLELGDSALYFCASSVDVFGVSFFGQGTRLTVV.

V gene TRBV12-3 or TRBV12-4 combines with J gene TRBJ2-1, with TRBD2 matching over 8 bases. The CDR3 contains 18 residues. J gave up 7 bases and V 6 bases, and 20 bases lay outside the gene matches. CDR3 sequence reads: CASSPLRKREGSPNEQFF. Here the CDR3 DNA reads TGTGCCAGCAGCCCTCTACGAAAACGGGAGGGGTCCCCGAATGAGCAGTTCTTC.

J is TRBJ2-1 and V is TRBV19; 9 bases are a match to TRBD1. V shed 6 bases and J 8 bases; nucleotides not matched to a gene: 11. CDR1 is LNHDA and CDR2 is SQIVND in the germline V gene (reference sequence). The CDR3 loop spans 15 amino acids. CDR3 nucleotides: TGTGCCAGTAGCCGGGACAGGGCAGCATTGGATGAGCAGTTCTTC. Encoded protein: CASSRDRAALDEQFF. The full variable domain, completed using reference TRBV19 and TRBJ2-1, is DGGITQSPKYLFRKEGQNVTLSCEQNLNHDAMYWYRQDPGQGLRLIYYSQIVNDFQKGDIAEGYSVSREKKESFPLTVTSAQKNPTAFYLCASSRDRAALDEQFFGPGTRLTVL.

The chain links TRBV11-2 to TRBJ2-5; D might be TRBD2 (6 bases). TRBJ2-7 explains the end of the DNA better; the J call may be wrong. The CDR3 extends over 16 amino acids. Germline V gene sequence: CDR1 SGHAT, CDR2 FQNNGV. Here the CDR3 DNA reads TGTGCCAGCAGCCACCAGCGGGCAACTCTTTCCTACGAGCAGTACTTC. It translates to CASSHQRATLSYEQYF.